A selection of T cell receptor beta chains follows, all from one sample in a study of blood T cell repertoires in COVID-19. Here immunoSEQ multiplex PCR was the method, and the copy in TCRdb shows in-frame clones only, minus some. In the table there are hundreds of thousands of clones, 87% of which are singletons. The sequenced material came from PBMCs or T cells enriched from blood (not recorded which). Receptor source: a woman aged 40 to 49 who had recovered from COVID-19. Each CDR3 is given with its conserved first and last residue. A D gene is named only where the DNA matches it firmly. The size entry is marked missing in some rows and otherwise reads once, few, many or a size class.

>TRBV27|15|TRBD1|.|TRBJ2-7
CASSKTGGLPYEQYF
TGTGCCAGCAGTAAGACAGGGGGCTTGCCCTACGAGCAGTACTTC
>TRBV15|17|TRBD1|once|TRBJ2-5
CATSRDPQGVRGETQYF
TGTGCCACCAGCAGAGATCCGCAGGGGGTTCGAGGGGAGACCCAGTACTTC
>TRBV28|17|TRBD2|few|TRBJ2-3
CASSLRLAGVGTDTQYF
TGTGCCAGCAGTTTACGACTAGCGGGAGTAGGGACAGATACGCAGTATTTT
>TRBV7-2|15|.|.|TRBJ2-6
CASSLVDSGANVLTF
TGTGCCAGCAGCTTAGTAGACTCTGGGGCCAACGTCCTGACTTTC
>TRBV4-1|19|TRBD2|once|TRBJ2-1
CASSPRGTVTASGTNEQFF
TGCGCCAGCAGCCCCAGGGGCACTGTGACGGCTAGCGGGACCAATGAGCAGTTCTTC
>TRBV27|17|TRBD2|once|TRBJ2-2
CASSFSRLAGSPGELFF
TGTGCCAGCAGTTTTAGTCGACTAGCGGGAAGCCCCGGGGAGCTGTTTTTT
>TRBV28|16|TRBD1|.|TRBJ2-5
CASRDRQGTIRETQYF
TGTGCCAGCAGGGACCGACAGGGAACTATCAGAGAGACCCAGTACTTC
>TRBV4-3|17|TRBD2|few|TRBJ2-1
CASSQDGGTSAYNEQFF
TGCGCCAGCAGCCAAGATGGGGGGACTAGCGCCTACAATGAGCAGTTCTTC
>TRBV7-3|15|TRBD1|.|TRBJ1-2
CASSLLGGARDGYTF
TGTGCCAGCAGCTTACTAGGGGGCGCACGGGATGGCTACACCTTC
>TRBV9|16|.|.|TRBJ1-4
CASSPQGGVRSEKLFF
TGTGCCAGCAGCCCCCAAGGGGGGGTCAGGTCTGAAAAACTGTTTTTT
>TRBV3-1/TRBV3-2|16|TRBD2|.|TRBJ2-5
CASSQEASGKYETQYF
TGTGCCAGCAGCCAAGAGGCTAGCGGGAAGTATGAGACCCAGTACTTC
>TRBV27|21|TRBD2|.|TRBJ2-2
CASSPSPGTSGRYLFTGELFF
TGTGCCAGCAGCCCGAGTCCCGGGACTAGCGGGAGGTACCTTTTCACCGGGGAGCTGTTTTTT
>TRBV15|15|TRBD1|.|TRBJ1-6
CATSWGQGADSPLHF
TGTGCCACCAGCTGGGGACAGGGGGCAGACTCACCCCTCCACTTT
>TRBV28|12|.|.|TRBJ2-1
CASRQQGREQFF
TGTGCCAGCAGGCAACAGGGTCGGGAGCAGTTCTTC
>TRBV24-1|14|.|.|TRBJ1-1
CATSDLNAGIEAFF
TGTGCCACCAGTGATTTGAATGCCGGGATTGAAGCTTTCTTT
>TRBV7-9|13|.|.|TRBJ2-7
CASSRGADYEQYF
TGTGCCAGCAGCAGGGGAGCGGATTACGAGCAGTACTTC
>TRBV27|14|.|.|TRBJ2-4
CASSRGGAKNIQYF
TGTGCCAGCAGCCGGGGTGGGGCCAAAAACATTCAGTACTTC
>TRBV4-1|17|TRBD1|.|TRBJ1-4
CASSQDHRGPTNEKLFF
TGCGCCAGCAGCCAAGATCACAGGGGCCCAACTAATGAAAAACTGTTTTTT
>TRBV6-6|12|TRBD1|.|TRBJ1-2
CASSYGTDGYTF
TGTGCCAGCAGTTACGGGACAGATGGCTACACCTTC
>TRBV5-4|13|TRBD2|once|TRBJ2-7
CASSSGSRYEQYF
TGTGCCAGTTCTAGCGGGAGTCGCTACGAGCAGTACTTC
>TRBV24-1|16|TRBD2|.|TRBJ2-3
CATSDPTGLVTDTQYF
TGTGCCACCAGTGATCCAACGGGACTAGTCACAGATACGCAGTATTTT
>TRBV7-9|14|.|.|TRBJ1-1
CASSPWTVNTEAFF
TGTGCCAGCAGCCCTTGGACAGTTAACACTGAAGCTTTCTTT
>TRBV18|17|TRBD1|.|TRBJ1-2
CASSPPRGTGRDYGYTF
TGTGCCAGCTCACCCCCTCGGGGGACAGGGAGAGACTATGGCTACACCTTC
>TRBV12-3/TRBV12-4|13|.|once|TRBJ1-1
CASSPLGGTEAFF
TGTGCCAGCAGTCCCCTCGGGGGGACTGAAGCTTTCTTT
>TRBV7-8|15|.|.|TRBJ1-1
CASSPGRGLNTEAFF
TGTGCCAGCAGCCCCGGCCGCGGCTTGAACACTGAAGCTTTCTTT
>TRBV28|13|.|.|TRBJ1-5
CASRGQRESAQHF
TGTGCCAGCAGAGGGCAGAGGGAATCAGCCCAGCATTTT
>TRBV29-1|11|.|.|TRBJ2-7
CSVDSGYEQYF
TGCAGCGTTGACTCGGGCTACGAGCAGTACTTC
>TRBV7-2|17|TRBD1|.|TRBJ1-1
CASSIRTGPNSNTEAFF
TGTGCCAGCAGCATTCGGACAGGACCAAACTCGAACACTGAAGCTTTCTTT
>TRBV15|13|TRBD1|once|TRBJ2-7
CATSGTGSNEQYF
TGTGCCACCAGCGGGACAGGGTCCAACGAGCAGTACTTC
>TRBV5-1|15|.|.|TRBJ2-3
CASRPRESGTDTQYF
TGCGCCAGCCGTCCTCGGGAGTCTGGGACAGATACGCAGTATTTT
>TRBV19|14|TRBD2|.|TRBJ2-1
CASSFSGGSSEQFF
TGTGCCAGTAGTTTTAGCGGGGGGTCGAGTGAGCAGTTCTTC
>TRBV7-3|20|.|.|TRBJ1-6
CATTSELRSGAGNHNSPLHF
TGTGCCACCACAAGCGAACTCCGGTCAGGGGCAGGGAATCATAATTCACCCCTCCACTTT
>TRBV30|13|.|once|TRBJ1-5
CAWKGSSNQPQHF
TGTGCCTGGAAAGGGAGTAGCAATCAGCCCCAGCATTTT
>TRBV29-1|12|TRBD1|.|TRBJ2-7
CSVGTGTYEQYF
TGCAGCGTTGGGACAGGCACCTACGAGCAGTACTTC
>TRBV18|15|.|.|TRBJ2-3
CASSPRDSTTDTQYF
TGTGCCAGCTCACCCCGGGACTCGACCACAGATACGCAGTATTTT
>TRBV5-1|13|TRBD2|.|TRBJ2-5
CASWREGGETQYF
TGCGCCAGCTGGCGGGAGGGAGGTGAGACCCAGTACTTC
>TRBV5-5|11|.|.|TRBJ2-5
CASSFRETQYF
TGTGCCAGCAGCTTCCGGGAGACCCAGTACTTC
>TRBV7-3|15|TRBD1|.|TRBJ2-3
CASSRTGVNTDTQYF
TGTGCCAGCAGTCGGACAGGGGTGAACACAGATACGCAGTATTTT
>TRBV7-2|16|TRBD2|few|TRBJ2-2
CASSPVASGARGELFF
TGTGCCAGCAGCCCCGTTGCTAGCGGAGCCAGGGGGGAGCTGTTTTTT
>TRBV28|17|TRBD1|.|TRBJ2-3
CASSLWEGDSNTDTQYF
TGTGCCAGCAGTTTATGGGAAGGGGACAGTAACACAGATACGCAGTATTTT
>TRBV6-2/TRBV6-3|15|TRBD2|.|TRBJ2-7
CASSPPSGINSEQYF
TGTGCCAGCAGTCCACCTAGCGGGATTAACTCCGAGCAGTACTTC
>TRBV2|16|TRBD2|.|TRBJ2-4
CASSEASGAAKNIQYF
TGTGCCAGCAGTGAAGCTAGCGGGGCGGCCAAAAACATTCAGTACTTC
>TRBV28|12|.|.|TRBJ2-7
CASNSGDHEQYF
TGTGCCAGCAACTCAGGGGACCACGAGCAGTACTTC
>TRBV18|19|TRBD2|once|TRBJ2-3
CASSPTPQQRAGGQNTQYF
TGTGCCAGCTCACCAACCCCCCAACAGCGAGCGGGAGGGCAAAATACGCAGTATTTT